Here is one T cell receptor (beta chain) with its context. Antigen: not known. Naive CD8 cells lacked CD45RO, underwent positive selection for CCR7 and left out terminally differentiated effector memory CD45RA+ cells. The entry originates in a study of shared clonotypes between healthy human individuals. As for the study in general: Aged 18 to 49, the donors were a couple of women and a few men. General study results and limits: Naive subsets, compared against memory subsets, generally had larger estimated richness values. Among donors, the sharing of clonotypes was expected to be influenced by sequencing depth.

This CDR3 contains 12 residues. Per germline, CDR1 MDHEN and CDR2 SYDVKM. The trim removed 10 bases at V and 6 bases at J, leaving 5 bases unmatched. For sorted subsets, about 200 ng DNA per replicate equaled around 30,000 T cell genomes. Some clones are missing from TCRdb's copy, which holds only in-frame ones; the method was immunoSEQ multiplex PCR. The data show some 2 million clones, with over 85% seen just once and 1% to 1.3% held by the top ten. The sequenced material came from naive CD8+ T cells sorted from blood. The TCR originated in a young man in good health. The chain has TRBV28 and TRBJ2-2; 7 bases map to TRBD1. CDR3 sequence reads: CATLTGPGELFF. The CDR3 DNA reads as TGTGCCACCTTGACAGGGCCCGGGGAGCTGTTTTTT. Complete variable domain (other parts from reference TRBV28 and TRBJ2-2): DVKVTQSSRYLVKRTGEKVFLECVQDMDHENMFWYRQDPGLGLRLIYFSYDVKMKEKGDIPEGYSVSREKKERFSLILESASTNQTSMYLCATLTGPGELFFGEGSRLTVL.